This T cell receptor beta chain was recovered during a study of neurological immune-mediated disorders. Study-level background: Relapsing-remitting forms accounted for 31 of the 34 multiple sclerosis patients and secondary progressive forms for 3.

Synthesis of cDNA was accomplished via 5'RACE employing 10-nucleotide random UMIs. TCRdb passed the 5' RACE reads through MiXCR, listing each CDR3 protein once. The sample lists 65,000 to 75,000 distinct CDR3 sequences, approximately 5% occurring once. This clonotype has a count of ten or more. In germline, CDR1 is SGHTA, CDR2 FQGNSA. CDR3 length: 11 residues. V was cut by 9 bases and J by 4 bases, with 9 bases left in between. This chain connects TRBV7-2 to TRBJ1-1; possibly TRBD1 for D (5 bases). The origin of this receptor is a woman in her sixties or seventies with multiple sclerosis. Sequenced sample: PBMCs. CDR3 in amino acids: CASGGTTEAFF. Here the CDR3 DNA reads TGTGCCAGTGGGGGGACCACTGAAGCTTTCTTT.